This T cell receptor (beta chain) was retrieved from a study of T cells after posttransplantation cyclophosphamide. With regard to this clone: Its antigen is not identified.

Overall study findings and caveats: Later blood repertoires were often dominated by clones from the donor CD8+ memory compartment. Recipient CMV seropositivity and CMV reactivation strongly tracked TRB clonality. Skin or GI-infiltrating T cells shared few TRB sequences with blood.

Germline V lookup: CDR1 LNHDA, CDR2 SQIVND (reference sequence). Trimming left V 6 bases short and J 0 bases short, with 9 bases between. The CDR3 has 14 residues. Methotrexate plus calcineurin inhibitor accompanied controls' myeloablative marrow transplants; sampling was 1 year later. Assay used: immunoSEQ multiplex PCR; TCRdb lists only in-frame clones, some missing. The table has about 20,000 clones, 75% to 90% seen once. This sequence originates from a female patient under 45 who received an allogeneic stem cell transplant from an unrelated donor, was CMV-positive, and had acute and chronic GVHD. These T cells may partly come from the graft donor. The chain is built from TRBV19 and TRBJ1-3; D gene ambiguous. Material: PBMCs, obtained around 380 days after allogeneic stem cell transplant with calcineurin inhibitor and methotrexate. CDR3 sequence reads: CASSPQASGNTIYF. CDR3 bases: TGTGCCAGTAGCCCTCAAGCCTCTGGAAACACCATATATTTT. Full variable domain (remainder filled in from reference TRBV19 and TRBJ1-3): DGGITQSPKYLFRKEGQNVTLSCEQNLNHDAMYWYRQDPGQGLRLIYYSQIVNDFQKGDIAEGYSVSREKKESFPLTVTSAQKNPTAFYLCASSPQASGNTIYFGEGSWLTVV.